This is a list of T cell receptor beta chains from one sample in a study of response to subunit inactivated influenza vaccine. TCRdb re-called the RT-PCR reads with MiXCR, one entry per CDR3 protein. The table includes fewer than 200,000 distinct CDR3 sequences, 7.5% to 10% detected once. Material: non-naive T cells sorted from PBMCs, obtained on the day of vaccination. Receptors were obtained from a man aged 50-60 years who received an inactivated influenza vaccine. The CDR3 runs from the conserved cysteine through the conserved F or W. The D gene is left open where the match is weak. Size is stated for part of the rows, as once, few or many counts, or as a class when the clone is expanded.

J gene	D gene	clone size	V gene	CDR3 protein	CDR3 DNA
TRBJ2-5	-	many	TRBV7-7	CASSKGPEETQYF	TGTGCCAGCAGCAAGGGACCGGAAGAGACCCAGTACTTC
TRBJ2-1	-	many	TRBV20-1	CSAKKGQDNEQFF	TGCAGTGCTAAAAAGGGACAAGACAATGAGCAGTTCTTC
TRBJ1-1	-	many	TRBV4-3	CASSQVGIGTEAFF	TGCGCCAGCAGCCAAGTTGGTATCGGTACTGAAGCTTTCTTT
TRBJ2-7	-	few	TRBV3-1	CASSPLGVFKGQYF	TGTGCCAGCAGCCCTTTGGGAGTATTCAAGGGGCAGTACTTC
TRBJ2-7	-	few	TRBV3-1	CASSTAGIYYEQYF	TGTGCCAGCAGCACGGCGGGGATTTACTACGAGCAGTACTTC
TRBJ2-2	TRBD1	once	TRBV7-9	CASSLQGVTGELFF	TGTGCCAGCAGCCTACAGGGGGTCACCGGGGAGCTGTTTTTT
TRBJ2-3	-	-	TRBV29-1	CSFGWGSTDTQYF	TGCAGCTTCGGGTGGGGCAGCACAGATACGCAGTATTTT
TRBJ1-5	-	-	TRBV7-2	CASTLSAGLIQPQPF	TGTGCCAGCACCCTCTCGGCAGGGCTTATTCAGCCCCAGCCTTTT
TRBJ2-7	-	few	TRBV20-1	CSARDPRRQYF	TGCAGTGCTAGAGATCCGAGGAGGCAGTACTTC
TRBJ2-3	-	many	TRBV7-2	CASSYGTYHTDTQYF	TGTGCCAGCAGCTATGGGACTTACCACACAGATACGCAGTATTTT
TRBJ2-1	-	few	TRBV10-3	CAISAVLMGNEQFF	TGTGCCATCAGTGCGGTTTTGATGGGCAATGAGCAGTTCTTC
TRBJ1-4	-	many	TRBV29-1	CSAGDNFNEKLFF	TGCAGCGCCGGGGACAACTTTAATGAAAAACTGTTTTTT
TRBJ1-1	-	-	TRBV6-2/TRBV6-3	CASSYSGSRAFF	TGTGCCAGCAGTTACTCGGGGTCGAGAGCTTTCTTT
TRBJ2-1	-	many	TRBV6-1	CASSRLSPGTAHNEQFF	TGTGCCAGCAGTCGGCTCAGCCCAGGAACGGCGCACAATGAGCAGTTCTTC
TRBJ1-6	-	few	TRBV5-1	CASSLDGGREYSPLHF	TGCGCCAGCAGCTTGGACGGCGGCAGAGAGTATTCACCCCTCCACTTT
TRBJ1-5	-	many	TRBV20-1	CSARILGGRQPQHF	TGCAGTGCTAGAATACTGGGGGGAAGGCAGCCCCAGCATTTT
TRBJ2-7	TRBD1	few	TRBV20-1	CSGGQGAYEQYF	TGCAGCGGAGGACAGGGAGCGTACGAGCAGTACTTC
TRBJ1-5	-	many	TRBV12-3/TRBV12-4	CASSLRGGEKNQPQHF	TGTGCCAGCAGCCTCCGGGGAGGGGAAAAAAATCAGCCCCAGCATTTT
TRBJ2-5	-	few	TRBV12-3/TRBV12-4	CASSLLGGETQYF	TGTGCCAGCAGTTTGCTGGGCGGAGAGACCCAGTACTTC
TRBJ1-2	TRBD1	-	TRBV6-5	CASSFLTGLGYGYTF	TGTGCCAGCAGTTTTTTGACAGGGCTCGGCTATGGCTACACCTTC
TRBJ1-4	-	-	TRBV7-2	CASSLGLETNEKLFF	TGTGCCAGCAGCTTAGGGCTGGAAACTAATGAAAAACTGTTTTTT
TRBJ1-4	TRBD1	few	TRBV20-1	CCATGQGREVNEKLFF	TGCTGTGCTACCGGACAGGGCCGCGAAGTGAATGAAAAACTGTTTTTT
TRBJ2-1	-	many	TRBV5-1	CASSLNPGMNEQFF	TGCGCCAGCAGCTTGAATCCGGGGATGAATGAGCAGTTCTTC
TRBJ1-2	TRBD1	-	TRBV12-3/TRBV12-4	CASSPTGGGGYTF	TGTGCCAGCAGTCCAACAGGGGGCGGTGGCTACACCTTC
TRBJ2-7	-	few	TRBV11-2	CASSPVPPLYEQYF	TGTGCCAGCAGCCCCGTGCCGCCCCTCTACGAGCAGTACTTC
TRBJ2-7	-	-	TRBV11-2	CASSFRTALYEQYF	TGTGCCAGCAGCTTTAGGACAGCCCTCTACGAGCAGTACTTC
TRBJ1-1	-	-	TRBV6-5	CASSYRGRTEAFF	TGTGCCAGCAGTTACAGGGGGAGGACTGAAGCTTTCTTT
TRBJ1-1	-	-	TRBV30	CAFLTRGRTEAFF	TGTGCCTTTCTCACACGGGGGAGGACTGAAGCTTTCTTT
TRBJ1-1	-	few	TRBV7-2	CASSPWENTEAFF	TGTGCCAGCAGCCCGTGGGAGAACACTGAAGCTTTCTTT
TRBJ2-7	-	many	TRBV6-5	CASSYSVGAYEQYF	TGTGCCAGCAGTTACTCGGTGGGTGCCTACGAGCAGTACTTC
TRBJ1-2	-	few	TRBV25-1	CASSDWNYGYTF	TGTGCCAGCAGTGATTGGAACTATGGCTACACCTTC
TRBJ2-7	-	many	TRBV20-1	CSASAGYEQYF	TGCAGTGCTAGTGCGGGGTACGAGCAGTACTTC
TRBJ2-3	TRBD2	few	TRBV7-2	CASSKISGGAPDTQYF	TGTGCCAGCAGCAAAATTAGCGGGGGGGCCCCAGATACGCAGTATTTT
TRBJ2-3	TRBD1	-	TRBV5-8	CASSSTGRYDTQYF	TGTGCCAGCAGCTCGACAGGGAGATACGATACGCAGTATTTT
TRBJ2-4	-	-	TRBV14	CASSQSGLAKNIQYF	TGTGCCAGCAGCCAATCTGGGCTAGCCAAAAACATTCAGTACTTC
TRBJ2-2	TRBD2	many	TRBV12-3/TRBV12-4	CASSSLAGFTGELFF	TGTGCCAGCAGTTCTCTAGCGGGGTTCACCGGGGAGCTGTTTTTT
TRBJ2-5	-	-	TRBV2	CASSELGFTGREEETQYF	TGTGCCAGCAGTGAATTGGGGTTTACAGGGAGAGAAGAAGAGACCCAGTACTTC
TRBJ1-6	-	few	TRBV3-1	CASGDSRNSPLHF	TGTGCCAGCGGCGACAGCAGGAATTCACCCCTCCACTTT
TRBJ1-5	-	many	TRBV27	CASSSKWTEFNQPQHF	TGTGCCAGCAGTTCCAAATGGACAGAGTTCAATCAGCCCCAGCATTTT
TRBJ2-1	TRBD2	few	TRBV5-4	CASSLGTSGRVAFF	TGTGCCAGCAGCTTGGGGACTAGCGGGAGGGTTGCGTTCTTC
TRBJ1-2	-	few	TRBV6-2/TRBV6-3	CASRGGYGYTF	TGTGCCAGCAGGGGCGGATATGGCTACACCTTC
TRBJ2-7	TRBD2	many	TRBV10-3	CAISESRGSGSYEQYF	TGTGCCATCAGTGAGTCGCGGGGTAGCGGGTCCTACGAGCAGTACTTC
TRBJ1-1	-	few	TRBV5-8	CASRTFGSDAEAFF	TGTGCCAGCAGAACTTTTGGCTCGGACGCTGAAGCTTTCTTT
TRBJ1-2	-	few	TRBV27	CASSSTRGYGYTF	TGTGCCAGCAGTTCCACCCGGGGCTATGGCTACACCTTC
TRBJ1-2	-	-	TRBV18	CASSPPDSGYGYTF	TGTGCCAGCTCACCACCGGATAGTGGGTATGGCTACACCTTC
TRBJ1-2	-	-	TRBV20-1	CSARALSQGYTF	TGCAGTGCTAGAGCACTTAGTCAGGGCTACACCTTC